This T cell receptor (beta chain) was observed in a study of blood T cell repertoires in COVID-19. Per the germline V gene, CDR1 is SGHTA and CDR2 is FQGTGA. CDR3 size: 13 residues. V lost 3 bases to trimming and J lost 13 bases; unmatched junction nucleotides: 9. Study processing details: The authors estimated nucleated cell counts from reference gene primer amplification. Using immunoSEQ multiplex PCR, the repertoire was profiled, and TCRdb retains in-frame clones only, with some absent. V, J and clone size are taken as reported in that table, and D and trimming were inferred from the DNA itself. The sample holds roughly 190,000 clones, about 88% seen once.

Input material: peripheral blood. The clonotype originates from a man aged 25 to 40 with acute or convalescent COVID-19. The rearrangement links TRBV7-3 to TRBJ1-5; 7 nucleotides agree with TRBD1. In DNA, the CDR3 is TGTGCCAGCAGCTTTACCCGGGACAGTCCGCAGCATTTT. Protein: CASSFTRDSPQHF.